These 8 T cell receptor beta chains were all obtained from the same sample, sequenced in a study of cytomegalovirus exposure and HLA in healthy donors. The PCR contained 60 Vbeta and 13 Jbeta primers. Using immunoSEQ multiplex PCR, the repertoire was profiled, and TCRdb retains in-frame clones only, with some absent. The sample carries about 160,000 clones, around four fifths recorded once. The sample was PBMCs. These receptors were collected from a woman younger than 45 in good health and CMV-seronegative.

The V call is TRBV6-6, the J call TRBJ2-1, with TRBD2 identical over 9 bases. Per germline, CDR1 MNHNY and CDR2 SVGAGI (reference sequence). Trimming removed 7 bases from V and 1 base from J; junction bases left unmatched: 8. The CDR3 sequence is 16 residues long. The CDR3 DNA follows: TGTGCCAGCACTGGGGGAGCGGGGGGTTCCTACAATGAGCAGTTCTTC. It encodes CASTGGAGGSYNEQFF.

As DNA, the CDR3 is TGCGCCAGCAGCCAAGATCCTTGGGACAGGCTAAGCTCCTATAATTCACCCCTCCACTTT. Translating it yields CASSQDPWDRLSSYNSPLHF. V is TRBV4-1 and J is TRBJ1-6; 8 bases line up with TRBD1. This CDR3 is built from 20 residues. Looked up from germline, CDR1 is MGHRA and CDR2 is YSYEKL. V trimming: 0 bases; J trimming: 0 bases; junction bases outside the gene matches: 10.

The rearrangement uses TRBV5-8 and TRBJ2-5; 9 nucleotides align to TRBD2. The CDR3 has 16 amino acids. The V segment lost 0 bases and the J segment 2 bases; nucleotides outside the gene matches: 5. Germline values: CDR1 SGHTS, CDR2 YDEGEE. CDR3 bases: TGTGCCAGCAGCTTGGGGATAGCGGGGGATCAAGAGACCCAGTACTTC. Encoded protein: CASSLGIAGDQETQYF.

The chain uses TRBV5-1 and TRBJ1-1; D gene uncertain. The V gene's germline CDR1 is SGHRS and CDR2 YFSETQ. The V end lost 0 bases, the J end lost 0 bases, and 12 bases lay between the germline ends. The CDR3 is made up of 16 amino acids. The CDR3 sequence is CASSLVRSWVNTEAFF. CDR3 bases: TGCGCCAGCAGCTTGGTGCGGAGCTGGGTGAACACTGAAGCTTTCTTT.

This chain uses TRBV5-1 with TRBJ2-4, with D tentatively TRBD2 (6 bases). Germline V gene lookup returns CDR1 SGHRS and CDR2 YFSETQ. This CDR3 comprises 17 residues. V lost 4 bases, J lost 6 bases, and 23 bases lay in between. DNA of the CDR3: TGCGCCAGCAGCCAGTCGTCGGGGACTCACACCCTAAACATTCAGTACTTC. It codes for CASSQSSGTHTLNIQYF.

The CDR3 DNA reads TGCGCCAGCAGCTTGGTTCCGGGATCCGCTACCTACGAGCAGTACTTC. Translated, it gives CASSLVPGSATYEQYF. The chain joins TRBV5-1 to TRBJ2-7; possibly TRBD2 for D (5 bases). The germline V gene encodes CDR1 SGHRS and CDR2 YFSETQ. The CDR3 is 16 amino acids. V lost 0 bases to trimming and J lost 2 bases, with 15 bases between them.

This rearrangement joins TRBV5-1 to TRBJ2-1, with D possibly being TRBD1 (5 bases). Germline V gene sequence: CDR1 SGHRS, CDR2 YFSETQ. V lost 0 bases and J 8 bases, leaving 12 bases between the germline ends. This CDR3 region has 14 residues. CDR3 DNA sequence: TGCGCCAGCAGCTTGGCCGCAGGGATCGATGAGCAGTTCTTC. Translating gives CASSLAAGIDEQFF.

The V gene is TRBV21-1, the J gene TRBJ1-2; TRBD1 is taken as the D call from the table, unchecked against the DNA. TRBV21-1 is deemed a pseudogene. The CDR3 loop spans 15 amino acids. The CDR3 region is CASSNQGTGTYGYTF. CDR3 coding DNA: TGTGCCAGCAGCAATCAGGGGACAGGGACCTATGGCTACACCTTC.